These 5 T cell receptor beta chains were all obtained from the same sample, sequenced in a study of cytomegalovirus exposure and HLA in healthy donors. PCR employed 60 Vbeta and 13 Jbeta primers. The repertoire was sequenced with immunoSEQ multiplex PCR; TCRdb's copy has only in-frame clones and lacks some. This table has about 89,000 clones, 76% appearing once. Sequencing was carried out using PBMCs. These receptors all stem from a male donor in good health and CMV-seronegative.

V is TRBV5-1 and J is TRBJ1-4, with 8 bases fitting TRBD1. Germline-derived CDR1 and CDR2 are SGHRS and YFSETQ. The CDR3 totals 13 residues. Trimming removed 4 bases from V and 10 bases from J; junction bases left unmatched: 6. CDR3 protein: CASSTETGVKLFF. CDR3 nucleotides: TGCGCCAGCAGCACCGAGACAGGGGTAAAACTGTTTTTT.

The chain joins TRBV7-9 to TRBJ2-1; D unclear. Germline V gene data show CDR1 as SEHNR and CDR2 as FQNEAQ (reference sequence). The CDR3 consists of 15 residues. Between the trimmed V and J ends, which lost 5 bases and 4 bases, there was a span of 15 bases. The CDR3 nucleotides are TGTGCCAGCAGCCAGCGATTAGCTAAATACAATGAGCAGTTCTTC. Translating it yields CASSQRLAKYNEQFF.

The sample holds a few counts of this clone. This sequence joins TRBV7-9 and TRBJ2-7; D is uncertain. The CDR3 covers 13 residues. Trimming pared 4 bases from V and 1 base from J, leaving 8 bases between. Per germline, CDR1 SEHNR and CDR2 FQNEAQ (reference sequence). CDR3 sequence: CASSYSESYEQYF. The CDR3 DNA reads as TGTGCCAGCAGCTATTCGGAGTCCTACGAGCAGTACTTC.

This CDR3 is CASSQDTGGRTYGYTF. The CDR3 nucleotides read TGCGCCAGCAGCCAAGACACAGGGGGCCGAACCTATGGCTACACCTTC. The genes are TRBV4-3 and TRBJ1-2; TRBD1 aligns across 9 bases. Germline CDR1 is LGHNA and CDR2 is YSLEER. V gave up 0 bases and J gave up 4 bases; unmatched junction bases: 6. The CDR3 runs to 16 residues.

The J gene is TRBJ1-5, the V gene TRBV4-1; 7 bases line up with TRBD1. The CDR3 is made up of 15 amino acids. Germline V gene lookup returns CDR1 MGHRA and CDR2 YSYEKL. After removal of 0 bases from V and 7 bases from J, the junction contained 6 bases not matched to a gene. CDR3 in DNA: TGCGCCAGCAGCCAAGAGGACAGGAAATGGCAGCCCCAGCATTTT. Translated: CASSQEDRKWQPQHF.